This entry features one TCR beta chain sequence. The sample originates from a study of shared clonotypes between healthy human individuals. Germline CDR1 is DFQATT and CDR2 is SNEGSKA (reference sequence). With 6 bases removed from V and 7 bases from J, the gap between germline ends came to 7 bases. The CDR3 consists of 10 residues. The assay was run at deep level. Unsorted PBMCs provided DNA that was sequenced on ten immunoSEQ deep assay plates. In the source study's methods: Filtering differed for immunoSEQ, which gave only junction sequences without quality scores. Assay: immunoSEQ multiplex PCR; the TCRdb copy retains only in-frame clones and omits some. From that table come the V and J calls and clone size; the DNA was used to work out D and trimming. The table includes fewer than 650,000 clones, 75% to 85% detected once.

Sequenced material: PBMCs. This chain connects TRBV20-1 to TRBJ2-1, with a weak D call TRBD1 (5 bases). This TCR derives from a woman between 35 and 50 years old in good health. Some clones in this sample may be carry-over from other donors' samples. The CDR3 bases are TGCAGTGCACGACAGAATGAGCAGTTCTTC. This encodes CSARQNEQFF.